A selection of T cell receptor beta chains follows, all from one sample in a study of shared T cell receptors in the human thymus. Some clones are missing from TCRdb's copy, which holds only in-frame ones; the method was immunoSEQ multiplex PCR. The profile shows 640,000 or so clones, more than 70% of them singletons. The same sample was also studied in work on human thymus T cells.

Sequencing used thymocytes. Source of these receptors: a boy younger than two with a congenital heart defect. Each CDR3 is given with its conserved first and last residue. The D gene is left open where the match is weak. Only part of the rows carry a size: once, few, many, or a class if the clone is expanded.

J,D,size,V,DNA,CDR3
TRBJ1-2,-,-,TRBV14,TGTGCCAGCAGCTCCAGCCCAATTACAGGGTATGGCTACACCTTC,CASSSSPITGYGYTF
TRBJ2-1,TRBD2,-,TRBV29-1,TGCAGCGTTGAAAGATACGGGGGGAGGGTGTCGTACAATGAGCAGTTCTTC,CSVERYGGRVSYNEQFF
TRBJ1-6,-,-,TRBV4-2,TGTGCCAGCAGCCGAGGTGCAGGGCAATCCGTTAATTCACCCCTCCACTTT,CASSRGAGQSVNSPLHF
TRBJ2-1,-,-,TRBV9,TGTGCCAGCAGCCGGGACTCCCGTTTGGCAAACAATGAGCAGTTCTTC,CASSRDSRLANNEQFF
TRBJ1-1,-,-,TRBV14,TGTGCCAGCAGCCAAGACCCGAGGACTGAAGCTTTCTTT,CASSQDPRTEAFF
TRBJ1-4,-,-,TRBV5-6,TGTGCCAGCGGCTGGAGGGCTCAGCGGCCAAATGAAAAACTGTTTTTT,CASGWRAQRPNEKLFF
TRBJ2-1,TRBD1,-,TRBV7-8,TGTGCCAGCAGCCGTAGACAGGGTAGTGTGAATGAGCAGTTCTTC,CASSRRQGSVNEQFF
TRBJ1-4,TRBD1,few,TRBV5-5,TGTGCCAGCAGCTTGGCCTATGGACAGGAGAATGAAAAACTGTTTTTT,CASSLAYGQENEKLFF
TRBJ1-5,TRBD1,few,TRBV19,TGTGCCAGTAGCAAAATGACAGGGCTGAATCAGCCCCAGCATTTT,CASSKMTGLNQPQHF
TRBJ1-4,-,-,TRBV28,TGTGCCAGCAGTTTAGGGGGCAGTGTCTATAAGGAAAAACTGTTTTTT,CASSLGGSVYKEKLFF
TRBJ2-1,-,-,TRBV10-3,TGTGCCATCAGTGAGTCCCCCAAGCGGGCCTACAATGAGCAGTTCTTC,CAISESPKRAYNEQFF
TRBJ1-1,-,-,TRBV25-1,TGTGCCAGCAGTGGCCCCCCTAGTGATGAGTCCCACACTGAAGCTTTCTTT,CASSGPPSDESHTEAFF
TRBJ1-2,-,once,TRBV7-9,TGTGCCAGCAGCTCCTCGACGAGGGGCTACACCTTC,CASSSSTRGYTF
TRBJ1-1,-,-,TRBV14,TGTGCCAGCAGCCACCGACCGGGACAAGGGTTCGCTGAAGCTTTCTTT,CASSHRPGQGFAEAFF
TRBJ2-1,TRBD1,-,TRBV29-1,TGCAGCGTTGAAGGACAGGGGATAGTCGATGAGCAGTTCTTC,CSVEGQGIVDEQFF
TRBJ2-6,-,-,TRBV7-9,TGTGCCAGCAGCCCCATCGCAGGGGAGAGTTCTGGGGCCAACGTCCTGACTTTC,CASSPIAGESSGANVLTF
TRBJ2-1,TRBD2,-,TRBV28,TGTGCCAGCAGTCGCGAGACTAGCGGGGGGCCTATCCAGTTCTTC,CASSRETSGGPIQFF
TRBJ2-7,-,-,TRBV5-8,TGTGCCAGCAGCTCATGGGGAGGGGGGTACGAGCAGTACTTC,CASSSWGGGYEQYF
TRBJ2-3,-,-,TRBV5-1,TGCGCCAGCAGCTTGGAAGTTATCAAACCAGGGATGGACCCAGATACGCAGTATTTT,CASSLEVIKPGMDPDTQYF
TRBJ2-3,-,-,TRBV5-8,TGTGCCAGCAGCTCCTCGGGGAGCACAGATACGCAGTATTTT,CASSSSGSTDTQYF
TRBJ2-1,-,-,TRBV25-1,TGTGCCACCCTTCTAGGAACTGAGCAGTTCTTC,CATLLGTEQFF
TRBJ2-3,TRBD1,-,TRBV2,TGTGGCCCGGGACAGGGTCTGTTTGGCACAGATACGCAGTATTTT,CGPGQGLFGTDTQYF
TRBJ1-2,TRBD1,-,TRBV18,TGTGCCAGCTCACCACCGGCAGCCCAGGGGGAGTACTATGGCTACACCTTC,CASSPPAAQGEYYGYTF
TRBJ1-2,-,once,TRBV15,TGTGCCACCAGCAGAGTAGGGGGTGGCTATGGCTACACCTTC,CATSRVGGGYGYTF
TRBJ2-4,-,few,TRBV7-2,TGTGCCAGCAGCCCCCCGTCCCCAGCCAAAAACATTCAGTACTTC,CASSPPSPAKNIQYF
TRBJ1-3,-,-,TRBV27,TGTGCCAGCAGTTCCGTGCTTTGGACAGACCCATGCTCTGGAAACACCATATATTTT,CASSSVLWTDPCSGNTIYF
TRBJ2-3,TRBD2,-,TRBV5-1,TGCGCCAGCAGCCCCGGACTAGCGGATTCTTATAGCACAGATACGCAGTATTTT,CASSPGLADSYSTDTQYF
TRBJ1-1,TRBD1,-,TRBV9,TGTGCCAGCAGCGCGGACCCATGCCCGGGACAGGGGTCGAACACTGAAGCTTTCTTT,CASSADPCPGQGSNTEAFF
TRBJ2-7,-,-,TRBV10-1,TGCGCCAGCAGTTCAGGCGGGGCCTACGAGCAGTACTTC,CASSSGGAYEQYF
TRBJ2-2,TRBD1,-,TRBV18,TGTGCCAGCTCAGTGACAGGGGGCAAAGGGTCCGGGGAGCTGTTTTTT,CASSVTGGKGSGELFF
TRBJ2-7,TRBD1,-,TRBV19,TGTGCCAGTAGTGTTCGGACAGGGGGCGGCGAGCAGTACTTC,CASSVRTGGGEQYF
TRBJ1-1,-,-,TRBV7-2,TGTGCCAGCAGCTTCAGGGGACCGGGTGACACTGAAGCTTTCTTT,CASSFRGPGDTEAFF
TRBJ2-1,TRBD2,-,TRBV9,TGTGCCAGCAGCGTCCGCGTAGCGGGAGTGACTTACAATGAGCAGTTCTTC,CASSVRVAGVTYNEQFF
TRBJ2-3,TRBD2,-,TRBV5-1,TGCGCCAGCAGCCCTGGGATGGGACTAAGCACAGATACGCAGTATTTT,CASSPGMGLSTDTQYF
TRBJ2-5,-,-,TRBV15,TGTGCCACCAGCACCACAGCGGAGAAGCTCCAAGAGACCCAGTACTTC,CATSTTAEKLQETQYF
TRBJ2-3,TRBD2,-,TRBV14,TGTGCCAGCAGCCAATACGGACTAGCGGAGGCAGATACGCAGTATTTT,CASSQYGLAEADTQYF
TRBJ1-5,TRBD1,-,TRBV6-1,TGTGCCAGCAGAGCCGACAGGGGAAATCAGCCCCAGCATTTT,CASRADRGNQPQHF
TRBJ2-1,-,-,TRBV28,TGTGCCAGCGGACGAGGGAGACAGGAGACCTCCTACAATGAGCAGTTCTTC,CASGRGRQETSYNEQFF
TRBJ2-3,TRBD2,-,TRBV11-3,TGTGCCAGCAGCGCCCACCGCCCGACTAGCGGAGGAGGAACAGATACGCAGTATTTT,CASSAHRPTSGGGTDTQYF